This T cell receptor (beta chain) was sequenced in a study of CD8+ T cells in alopecia areata. The study's findings and limits: Scalp sample sequencing also detects resident alphabeta T cells of normal skin. Higher clonality and more expanded CD8+ clones appeared in lesional than normal scalp.

Sorting from PBMCs produced CD4+ and CD8+ T cells. Concerning this clone: Antigen: not known.

Sequencing templates came from extracted RNA that was reverse transcribed into cDNA. Method: immunoSEQ multiplex PCR; TCRdb's copy keeps in-frame clones and lacks some. Of 150,000 to 200,000 clones listed, about 60% are singletons. The clonotype comes from a human donor in good health. Sequencing used CD4+ T cells sorted from blood.

This chain's CDR3 is CASRDGYTF. The CDR3 coding sequence is TGTGCCAGCAGGGACGGCTACACCTTC. The V gene is TRBV2, the J gene TRBJ1-2; no definite D call. CDR1 is SNHLY, CDR2 FYNNEI, per germline. The CDR3 has 9 amino acids. V lost 6 bases and J 8 bases, leaving 4 bases between the germline ends.